This T cell receptor (beta chain) was retrieved from a study of blood T cell repertoires in COVID-19. Only in-frame clones appear in the TCRdb table, and some are missing; sequencing was by immunoSEQ multiplex PCR. The profile shows around 120,000 clones, roughly nine tenths of them singletons. Germline CDR1 is SGHVS and CDR2 is FQNEAQ. This CDR3 has 13 residues. The V segment lost 5 bases and the J segment 6 bases; nucleotides outside the gene matches: 0. The sample consisted of peripheral blood. This TCR came from a woman older than 75 with acute or convalescent COVID-19. J is TRBJ2-2 and V is TRBV7-8; the match to TRBD1 covers 10 bases. The CDR3 loop reads CASSGQGAGELFF. CDR3 DNA: TGTGCCAGCAGCGGACAGGGGGCCGGGGAGCTGTTTTTT.